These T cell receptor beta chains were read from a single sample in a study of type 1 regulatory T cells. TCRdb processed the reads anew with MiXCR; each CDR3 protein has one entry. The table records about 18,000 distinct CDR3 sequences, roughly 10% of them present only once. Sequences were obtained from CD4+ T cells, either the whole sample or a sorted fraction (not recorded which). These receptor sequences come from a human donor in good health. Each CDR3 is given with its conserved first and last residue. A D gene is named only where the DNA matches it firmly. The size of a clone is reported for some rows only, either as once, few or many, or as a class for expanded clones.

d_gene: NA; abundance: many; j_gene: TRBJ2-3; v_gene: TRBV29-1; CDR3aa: CSADPGLSTDTQYF; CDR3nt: TGCAGCGCTGACCCGGGACTGAGCACAGATACGCAGTATTTT
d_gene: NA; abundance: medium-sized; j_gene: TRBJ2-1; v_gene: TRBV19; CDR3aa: CASRQELNEQFF; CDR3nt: TGTGCCAGCAGGCAAGAGCTTAATGAGCAGTTCTTC
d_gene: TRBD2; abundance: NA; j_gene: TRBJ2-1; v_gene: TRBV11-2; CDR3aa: CASRLQTSEQFF; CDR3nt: TGTGCCAGTAGACTTCAGACTAGCGAGCAGTTCTTC
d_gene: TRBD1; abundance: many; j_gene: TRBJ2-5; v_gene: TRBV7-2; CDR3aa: CASAVRAGTGYDETQYF; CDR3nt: TGTGCCAGCGCGGTCAGGGCCGGGACAGGTTATGACGAGACCCAGTACTTC
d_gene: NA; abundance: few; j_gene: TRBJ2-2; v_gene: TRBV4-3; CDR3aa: CASSQEARPRTGELFF; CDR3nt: TGCGCCAGCAGCCAAGAGGCGCGGCCACGCACCGGGGAGCTGTTTTTT
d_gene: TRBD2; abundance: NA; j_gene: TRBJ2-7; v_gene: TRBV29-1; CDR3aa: CSVGGLAGLYEQYF; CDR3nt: TGCAGCGTTGGGGGGCTAGCGGGGCTATACGAGCAGTACTTC
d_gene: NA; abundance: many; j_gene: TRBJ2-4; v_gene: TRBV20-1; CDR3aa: CSARGPVRVLAKNIQYF; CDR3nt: TGCAGTGCTAGAGGCCCTGTGCGGGTTTTAGCCAAAAACATTCAGTACTTC
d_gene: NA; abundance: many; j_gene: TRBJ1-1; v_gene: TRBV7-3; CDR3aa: CASSLGHQNTEAFF; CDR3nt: TGTGCCAGCAGCTTAGGTCACCAGAACACTGAAGCTTTCTTT
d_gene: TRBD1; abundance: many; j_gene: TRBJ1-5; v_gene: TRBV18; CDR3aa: CASSPDRGLNQPQHF; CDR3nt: TGTGCCAGCTCCCCAGACAGGGGTCTAAATCAGCCCCAGCATTTT
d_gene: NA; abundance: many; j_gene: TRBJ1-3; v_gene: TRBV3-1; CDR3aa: CASRTTDSGNTIYF; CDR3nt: TGTGCCAGCAGGACGACAGACTCTGGAAACACCATATATTTT
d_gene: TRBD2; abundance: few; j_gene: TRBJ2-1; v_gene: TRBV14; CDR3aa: CASSPLSGVYNEQFF; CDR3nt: TGTGCCAGCAGCCCCTTGAGCGGGGTTTACAATGAGCAGTTCTTC
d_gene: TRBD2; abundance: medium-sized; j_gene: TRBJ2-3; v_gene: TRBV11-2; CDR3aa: CASSLGTSGRRDTQYF; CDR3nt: TGTGCCAGCAGCTTAGGGACTAGCGGGAGGAGGGATACGCAGTATTTT
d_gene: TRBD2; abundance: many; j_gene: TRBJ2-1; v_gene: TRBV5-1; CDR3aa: CASSLEGLAGYNEQFF; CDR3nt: TGCGCCAGCAGCTTGGAGGGACTAGCAGGTTACAATGAGCAGTTCTTC
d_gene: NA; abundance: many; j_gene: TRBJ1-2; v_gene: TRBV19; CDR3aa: CATGQLRNYGYTF; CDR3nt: TGTGCCACCGGACAGCTCCGGAACTATGGCTACACCTTC
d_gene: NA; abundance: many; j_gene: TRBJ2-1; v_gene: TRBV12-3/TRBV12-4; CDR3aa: CASSPQDWDNEQFF; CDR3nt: TGTGCCAGCAGTCCTCAGGACTGGGACAATGAGCAGTTCTTC
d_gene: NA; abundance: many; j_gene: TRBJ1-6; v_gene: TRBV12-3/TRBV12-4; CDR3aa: CASSFPKSPLHF; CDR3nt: TGTGCCAGCAGTTTCCCGAAATCTCCCCTCCACTTT
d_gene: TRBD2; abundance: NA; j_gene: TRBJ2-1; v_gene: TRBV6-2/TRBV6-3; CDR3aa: CASTPSGSSYNEQFF; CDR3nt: TGTGCCAGCACCCCTAGCGGGAGCTCCTACAATGAGCAGTTCTTC
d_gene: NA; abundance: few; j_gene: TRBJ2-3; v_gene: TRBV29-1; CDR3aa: CSVEIGGDTQYF; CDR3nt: TGCAGCGTTGAAATCGGCGGAGATACGCAGTATTTT
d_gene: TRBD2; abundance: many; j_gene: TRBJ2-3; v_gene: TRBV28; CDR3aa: CASSLGLAGDTQYF; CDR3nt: TGTGCCAGCAGTTTGGGACTAGCGGGAGATACGCAGTATTTT
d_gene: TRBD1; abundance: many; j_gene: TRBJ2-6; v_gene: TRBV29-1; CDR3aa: CSVVGQGMAGANVLTF; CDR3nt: TGCAGCGTTGTAGGACAGGGAATGGCTGGGGCCAACGTCCTGACTTTC
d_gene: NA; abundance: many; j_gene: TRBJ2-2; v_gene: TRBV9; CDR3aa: CASSVGGAQNTGELFF; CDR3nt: TGTGCCAGCAGCGTAGGGGGGGCCCAAAACACCGGGGAGCTGTTTTTT
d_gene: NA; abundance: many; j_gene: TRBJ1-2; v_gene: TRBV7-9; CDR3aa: CASSRDGIYGYTF; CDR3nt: TGTGCCAGCAGCCGCGACGGAATTTATGGCTACACCTTC
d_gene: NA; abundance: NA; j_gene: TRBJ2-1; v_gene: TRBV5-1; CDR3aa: CASSPDPQSSYNEQFF; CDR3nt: TGCGCCAGCAGCCCGGACCCCCAGTCGAGCTACAATGAGCAGTTCTTC
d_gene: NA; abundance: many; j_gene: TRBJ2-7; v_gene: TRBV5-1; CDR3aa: CASSLGLGAQDEQYF; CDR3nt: TGCGCCAGCAGCCTCGGATTAGGAGCCCAGGACGAGCAGTACTTC
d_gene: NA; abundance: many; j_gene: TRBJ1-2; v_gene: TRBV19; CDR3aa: CASSGRGHYGYTF; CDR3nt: TGTGCCAGTTCTGGCAGGGGCCACTATGGCTACACCTTC
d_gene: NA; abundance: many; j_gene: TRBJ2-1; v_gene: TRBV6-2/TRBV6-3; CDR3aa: CASSYSQVYNEQFF; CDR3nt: TGTGCCAGCAGTTACTCGCAAGTATACAATGAGCAGTTCTTC
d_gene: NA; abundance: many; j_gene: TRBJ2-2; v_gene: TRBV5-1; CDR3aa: CASMDSPNTGELFF; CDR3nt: TGCGCCAGCATGGACAGTCCGAACACCGGGGAGCTGTTTTTT
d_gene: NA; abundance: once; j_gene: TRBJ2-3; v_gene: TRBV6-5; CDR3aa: CASSRGTGEGPTQYF; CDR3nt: TGTGCCAGCAGTAGAGGGACTGGCGAGGGTCCTACGCAGTATTTT
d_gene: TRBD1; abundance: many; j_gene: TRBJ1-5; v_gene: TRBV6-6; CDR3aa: CASWTGGDQPQHF; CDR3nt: TGTGCCAGTTGGACAGGGGGCGATCAGCCCCAGCATTTT
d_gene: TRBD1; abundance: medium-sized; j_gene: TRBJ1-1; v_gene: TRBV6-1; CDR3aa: CASSGQGATEAFF; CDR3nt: TGTGCCAGCAGCGGACAGGGGGCTACTGAAGCTTTCTTT
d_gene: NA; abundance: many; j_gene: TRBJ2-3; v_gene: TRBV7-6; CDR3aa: CASSLALKDTQYF; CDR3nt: TGTGCCAGCAGCTTAGCGCTTAAAGATACGCAGTATTTT
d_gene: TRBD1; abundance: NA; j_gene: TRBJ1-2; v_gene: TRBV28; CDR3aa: CASSSPPGGVDGYTF; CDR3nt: TGTGCCAGCAGTTCACCCCCAGGGGGTGTGGATGGCTACACCTTC
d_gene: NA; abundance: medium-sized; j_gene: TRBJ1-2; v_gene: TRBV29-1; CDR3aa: CSVEDRSQGGGYTF; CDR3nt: TGCAGCGTTGAAGATCGAAGCCAGGGAGGTGGCTACACCTTC
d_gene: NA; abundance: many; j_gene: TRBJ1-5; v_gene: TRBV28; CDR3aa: CASSIRERQPQHF; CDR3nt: TGTGCCAGCAGTATCAGGGAGCGCCAGCCCCAGCATTTT
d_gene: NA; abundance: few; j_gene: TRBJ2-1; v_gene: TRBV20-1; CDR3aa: CSAREPRGSNEQFF; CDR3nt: TGCAGTGCTAGAGAGCCGCGGGGCTCCAATGAGCAGTTCTTC
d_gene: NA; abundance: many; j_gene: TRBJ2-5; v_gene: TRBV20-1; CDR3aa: CSARGLAGAPWTQYF; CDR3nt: TGCAGTGCTAGAGGTTTAGCTGGGGCCCCATGGACCCAGTACTTC
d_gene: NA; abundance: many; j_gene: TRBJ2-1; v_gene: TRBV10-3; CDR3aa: CAIRASRDNEQFF; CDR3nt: TGTGCCATCAGGGCGTCCAGGGACAATGAGCAGTTCTTC